A selection of T cell receptor beta chains follows, all from one sample in a study of T cell changes during pregnancy in multiple sclerosis. Method: immunoSEQ multiplex PCR; TCRdb's copy keeps in-frame clones and lacks some. In the table there are 25,000 to 35,000 clones, 80% to 90% of which are singletons. The sample in question was CD8+ T cells from peripheral blood mononuclear cells, obtained in the second trimester of pregnancy. The receptor source for this set is a female donor with multiple sclerosis, enrolled in a pregnancy study. The CDR3 runs from the conserved cysteine through the conserved F or W. Each record gives: V gene, D gene, J gene, clone size, CDR3 DNA, CDR3 protein. The D gene is left open where the match is weak. The size of a clone is reported for some rows only, either as once, few or many, or as a class for expanded clones.

TRBV21-1	-	TRBJ1-1	-	TGTGCCAGCAGCAAAAATCCGGACAGGGAGTTTGAAGCTTTCTTT	CASSKNPDREFEAFF
TRBV7-6	TRBD1	TRBJ1-2	-	TGTGCCAGCAGCCCAACCGACAGGGTGGGCTACACCTTC	CASSPTDRVGYTF
TRBV27	-	TRBJ2-1	-	TGTGCCACCCTTCGTAGAGACAGGGAGGATGAGCAGTTCTTC	CATLRRDREDEQFF
TRBV4-3	TRBD2	TRBJ2-3	-	TGCGCCAGCAGCCAAGTAGCGGGGGGGACAGATACGCAGTATTTT	CASSQVAGGTDTQYF
TRBV7-9	TRBD1	TRBJ1-6	-	TGTGCCAGCAGCCCCCGGGACAGGGCATACTATAATTCACCCCTCCACTTT	CASSPRDRAYYNSPLHF
TRBV6-4	TRBD1	TRBJ2-7	few	TGTGCCAGCAGTGGGGACAGGGGTTACGAGCAGTACTTC	CASSGDRGYEQYF
TRBV10-3	TRBD1	TRBJ2-7	once	TGTGCCATCAGTGAGTCGGGACAGGCGGACTACGAGCAGTACTTC	CAISESGQADYEQYF
TRBV29-1	-	TRBJ2-7	-	TGCAGCGTTCTTTCTGCCTACGAGCAGTACTTC	CSVLSAYEQYF
TRBV7-3	TRBD1	TRBJ1-6	-	TGTGCCAGCAGCTTAGACAGGGAGGATTCACCCCTCCACTTT	CASSLDREDSPLHF
TRBV21-1	-	TRBJ2-5	-	TGTGCCAGCAGCAATGACAGCCAGGACGGGGAGACCCAGTACTTC	CASSNDSQDGETQYF
TRBV7-9	-	TRBJ1-3	-	TGTGCCAGCAGCCCGTATCCCCAGGGGCCAGGAAACACCATATATTTT	CASSPYPQGPGNTIYF
TRBV28	TRBD1	TRBJ1-3	-	TGTGCCAGCAGTTTATTGACAGGGGTCTCTGGAAACACCATATATTTT	CASSLLTGVSGNTIYF
TRBV10-3	TRBD1	TRBJ1-2	-	TGTGCCATCAGTGAGTCTAGGACAGGACTCCCTTATGGCTACACCTTC	CAISESRTGLPYGYTF
TRBV10-2	-	TRBJ2-2	-	TGCGCCACGGGAAGGGGGAGCGTAGCCACCGGGGAGCTGTTTTTT	CATGRGSVATGELFF
TRBV11-2	-	TRBJ2-5	-	TGTGCCAGCAGCTTACGCTCCACCGCGCCCCAGTACTTC	CASSLRSTAPQYF
TRBV9	TRBD1	TRBJ1-2	-	TGTGCCAGCAGCGTGGGGGACAGGGGGACTAACTATGGCTACACCTTC	CASSVGDRGTNYGYTF
TRBV7-6	TRBD1	TRBJ2-7	-	TGTGCCAGCTCCCGACAGGGGGCCGAGCAGTACTTC	CASSRQGAEQYF
TRBV19	TRBD1	TRBJ2-1	-	TGTGCCAGTATTCGACAGGGGGCTTCCTACAATGAGCAGTTCTTC	CASIRQGASYNEQFF
TRBV23-1	-	TRBJ1-1	-	TGCGCCAGCAGTCAATCCCCCGTCAGTGCTGAAGCTTTCTTT	CASSQSPVSAEAFF
TRBV28	-	TRBJ2-5	-	TGTGCCAGCAGTTTAATCGGAGAGACCCAGTACTTC	CASSLIGETQYF
TRBV5-5	-	TRBJ2-1	once	TGTGCCAGCAGCTTTCCCCTAGTACCCGAGCAGTTCTTC	CASSFPLVPEQFF
TRBV6-5	-	TRBJ2-7	-	TGTGCCAGCAGTTACGGAGACAGTTCCTACGAGCAGTACTTC	CASSYGDSSYEQYF
TRBV4-3	TRBD2	TRBJ2-1	-	TGCGCCAGCAGCCAAGATCGCCCTAGCGGGGTACTTGACAATGAGCAGTTCTTC	CASSQDRPSGVLDNEQFF
TRBV5-6	TRBD1	TRBJ1-2	-	TGTGCCAGCAGCTTGGTTCGGGGACAGGGGATCGCTTGGTATGGCTACACCTTC	CASSLVRGQGIAWYGYTF
TRBV13	-	TRBJ1-6	-	TGTGCCAGCAGCTTGGGGCTCCTGAGCTCCTATAATTCACCCCTCCACTTT	CASSLGLLSSYNSPLHF
TRBV9	-	TRBJ2-3	-	TGTGCCAGCAGCGAGGGGACAGCGGGAGTGGCAGATACGCAGTATTTT	CASSEGTAGVADTQYF
TRBV7-3	TRBD1	TRBJ2-3	-	TGTGCCAGCAGCTTAATGGGACAGGGACTCGGAGATACGCAGTATTTT	CASSLMGQGLGDTQYF
TRBV27	TRBD2	TRBJ2-7	-	TGTGCCAGCAGTTTATCTAGCGGGAACTCCTACGAGCAGTACTTC	CASSLSSGNSYEQYF
TRBV10-3	TRBD1	TRBJ1-1	-	TGTGCCATCAGGAAGACAGGGAGCTCTGTATCGGGCGGCACTGAAGCTTTCTTT	CAIRKTGSSVSGGTEAFF
TRBV19	TRBD2	TRBJ2-1	-	TGTGCCAGTAGAACTAGCGGGGGCGCCTACAATGAGCAGTTCTTC	CASRTSGGAYNEQFF
TRBV6-4	-	TRBJ1-1	-	TGTGCCAGCAGTGAGAACACGAGGACTGAAGCTTTCTTT	CASSENTRTEAFF
TRBV9	TRBD2	TRBJ2-1	-	TGTGCCAGCAGCGCCACTAGCGGGATCGGGAATGAGCAGTTCTTC	CASSATSGIGNEQFF
TRBV19	TRBD1	TRBJ2-6	-	TGTGCCAGTACCACGACAGGGGGCACTGGGGCCAACGTCCTGACTTTC	CASTTTGGTGANVLTF
TRBV4-3	-	TRBJ1-1	-	TGCGCCAGCAGCCAAGATCCGACAGTTGAAGCTTTCTTT	CASSQDPTVEAFF
TRBV21-1	-	TRBJ2-7	-	TGTGCCAGCAGCAAAAAGAAAGGGAAGCCGGGACTAGCGGGAGTATCCTACGAGCAGTACTTC	CASSKKKGKPGLAGVSYEQYF
TRBV6-5	-	TRBJ2-7	-	TGTGCCAGCAGTTACTTGTCAGGGTACGAGCAGTACTTC	CASSYLSGYEQYF
TRBV4-1	-	TRBJ1-4	-	TGCGCCAGCAGCCAAGGTCAGCAGGGTACTAATGAAAAACTGTTTTTT	CASSQGQQGTNEKLFF
TRBV27	-	TRBJ2-1	-	TGTGCCAGCAGTTTGCGGCAGTCGAACAATGAGCAGTTCTTC	CASSLRQSNNEQFF
TRBV7-4	TRBD1	TRBJ1-5	-	TGTGCCAGCAGCTCGGAAGGACAGGTAAATAGCAATCAGCCCCAGCATTTT	CASSSEGQVNSNQPQHF
TRBV30	-	TRBJ2-1	-	TGTGCCTGGTGGGCGGGGGCCGGGGATGAGCAGTTCTTC	CAWWAGAGDEQFF
TRBV28	TRBD1	TRBJ1-5	-	TGTGCCAGCAGTACGTACGGGACAGAGATACTCAATCAGCCCCAGCATTTT	CASSTYGTEILNQPQHF
TRBV6-5	TRBD1	TRBJ1-1	-	TGTGCCAGCAGTTACGGGCAGGGGGCACCGAACACTGAAGCTTTCTTT	CASSYGQGAPNTEAFF
TRBV28	TRBD1	TRBJ1-5	-	TGTGCCAGCAGTCCGGAACAGGGGAGTAGCAATCAGCCCCAGCATTTT	CASSPEQGSSNQPQHF
TRBV28	TRBD2	TRBJ2-5	-	TGTGCCAGCAGTTCGGGACTAGCCGAAGAGACCCAGTACTTC	CASSSGLAEETQYF
TRBV12-5	TRBD1	TRBJ1-4	-	TGTGCTAGTGGTCCCGGGACAGGAGAAAAACTGTTTTTT	CASGPGTGEKLFF
TRBV28	TRBD2	TRBJ2-2	-	TGTGCCAGCCTTCCGGGACTAGACGTTTGGGGGGAGCTGTTTTTT	CASLPGLDVWGELFF
TRBV6-5	TRBD1	TRBJ1-6	-	TGTGCCAGCAGTTACGGACAGGAGAATTCACCCCTCCACTTT	CASSYGQENSPLHF
TRBV6-4	TRBD1	TRBJ2-1	-	TGTGCCAGCAGTGACTCGATTAGAGGGGGCTGGAATGAGCAGTTCTTC	CASSDSIRGGWNEQFF
TRBV10-3	TRBD2	TRBJ2-3	-	TGTGCCATCAGTGACGCGGGGGAGTTCGTTACGCAGTATTTT	CAISDAGEFVTQYF
TRBV27	TRBD1	TRBJ1-2	-	TGTGCCAGCAGTTTATCCCTGGGACAGGGGGCGAACTTC	CASSLSLGQGANF
TRBV6-5	-	TRBJ1-2	-	TGTGCCAGCAGTCCATTACAGGGCTATGGCTACACCTTC	CASSPLQGYGYTF